This TCR beta chain is drawn from a study of CD8+ T cells in alopecia areata. About the study: Those treated were given oral tofacitinib at 5 to 10 mg twice daily.

The treatment denotes: oral pan-JAK inhibitor, 5-10 mg twice daily. Collection of lesional scalp punch biopsies and peripheral blood was performed in alopecia areata patients. PBMCs served as the source from which CD4+ and CD8+ T cells were sorted. It was cDNA, reverse transcribed from extracted RNA, that served as the sequencing template. Some clones are missing from TCRdb's copy, which holds only in-frame ones; the method was immunoSEQ multiplex PCR. The sample contains approximately 100,000 clones, 80% to 90% of which appear only once. Between the trimmed V and J ends, which lost 5 bases and 1 base, there was a span of 13 bases. CDR1 and CDR2 (germline): SGHTA, FQGTGA. The CDR3 runs 15 residues.

The receptor was isolated from a human donor with alopecia areata. The source material was CD8+ T cells sorted from blood, sampled at approximately week 34, from a patient treated with tofacitinib. This sequence joins TRBV7-3 and TRBJ2-3; the D gene is possibly TRBD1 (5 bases). Written as DNA, the CDR3 is TGTGCCAGCAGCCCAAGGGGAAGCGGCACAGATACGCAGTATTTT. This codes for CASSPRGSGTDTQYF.